This TCR beta chain was sequenced in a study of shared clonotypes between healthy human individuals (dated by TCRdb to 2019 to 2021). In terms of the full investigation: The cohort included a few men and a couple of women between 18 and 49 years of age. Per donor, three plates each were used for CD4 naive and CD4 memory, two for CD8 naive, and one for CD8 memory. To estimate repertoire size and how much clonotypes are shared between individuals, the study performed deep sequencing of blood TCR repertoires from roughly five healthy adults. To increase sequencing depth and limit assay-specific biases, TCR repertoire library preparation and sequencing were carried out by different laboratories using diverse techniques. Each donor's leukapheresis produced roughly between roughly 0.94 and 9.5 billion PBMCs. Paper-wide results and their limitations: Pairwise subsampling indicated that sequencing depth was expected to affect the degree of clonotype sharing among donors. Compared with non-shared clonotypes, clonotypes shared by all four sorted-subset donors had higher generation probabilities. The genetic and exposure-history diversity represented was limited by the small number of donors. Across a few donors, about 5% of naive CD4, approximately 3.5% of naive CD8, roughly 2.3% of memory CD4, and under 0.45% of memory CD8 clonotypes were shared. Even with the large sequencing depth, rarefaction of the sorted-subset datasets indicated that sequencing was incomplete. Sampling was restricted to blood, and TCR repertoires in tissue are likely to differ from TCR repertoires in blood. Estimated clonotype richness was generally larger for naive than for memory subsets.

TCR CDR3 regions were amplified from genomic DNA by multiplex PCR using the deep immunoSEQ assay. Genomic DNA extracted from each cell subset was distributed evenly over all wells of several immunoSEQ 96-well plates, and each plate served as one replicate. Each replicate PCR for sorted subsets received about 180 ng genomic DNA, equal to roughly 29,000 T cell genomes. Purified libraries were quantified with a Qubit 3.0 fluorometer, sized on a Bioanalyzer 2100, and re-quantified with the KAPA Library Quantification kit. Every immunoSEQ 96-well plate was sequenced on a dedicated single-read 150-cycle Illumina NextSeq 550 flow cell. In the paper's pipeline: Because the immunoSEQ output held only junctional sequences and lacked quality scores, the filtering could not match the filtering applied to full-length reads. To assign V/J genes and CDR3, sequences were annotated against IMGT germline references using PyIR, a Python wrapper for IgBLAST v1.9. Reads with weak V/J assignments (E-value above 1e-6), missing CDR3, stop codons, out-of-frame junctions, or ambiguous translated residues were removed. V3J clonotypes were defined as sequences sharing the same inferred V gene, J gene, and CDR3 amino acid sequence. Percentage overlap between repertoires was calculated by dividing the number of shared unique clonotypes by the size of the smaller repertoire. Repertoire richness was assessed with RTK rarefaction, the Chao1 estimator, and Recon v2.1 estimates of unobserved clonotypes. OLGA was used to compute generation probabilities for all TCRbeta clonotypes that the gDNA method yielded from four donors. TCRdb retrieved this table from immuneACCESS and kept in-frame rearrangements only. Not all clones are present; in checked studies, unresolved V genes account for under half, and no reason is known for the remainder. The V and J calls and the clone size are those of that table, but D and trimming were determined from the DNA. The sample contains approximately 1.5 million clones, roughly 98.5% of them found a single time. The top ten constitute about 0.34% of the sample.

Healthy HIV-negative adults with no recently reported acute infections or vaccinations were included as donors. Only Caucasian adults living in Nashville, Tennessee, USA were represented among the donors. CD4+ T cells were enriched through magnetic negative selection, after which naive cells were positively selected on CD45RA and the remaining negative fraction served as the memory subset. After blood collection by leukapheresis, PBMCs were isolated using Ficoll-Histopaque density gradient centrifugation and then cryopreserved in the vapor phase of liquid nitrogen. Analytical flow cytometry was used to check the purity and quantity of every magnetically sorted T cell population. Genomic DNA was isolated from every sorted fraction and measured by UV absorbance on a Nanodrop 2000c. From V the trimming removes 10 bases and from J it removes 2 bases, while the gene matches leave 11 bases of the junction unaccounted for. From the cysteine up to the phenylalanine, the CDR3 has a length of 14 residues. Of all the DNA, just the CDR3 is kept, 42 bases in frame from base 1. For CDR1 and CDR2, the germline V gene (reference sequence) lists PRHDT and FYEKMQ.

About this clone: Its recognized antigen is unknown. No base qualities exist here, and no much larger clone lies one base off it.

The sequencing sample was made of naive CD4+ T cells sorted from blood. Taken with the paper, the label for cell subset or site translates to: CD45RA+ positively selected. This chain joins TRBV13 to TRBJ2-7, and 7 junction bases match TRBD2. The sequence derives from a man between 25 and 39 years old in good health. The CDR3 corresponds to CATTRGGPAYEQYF. The DNA sequence is as follows: TGTGCCACCACGAGGGGAGGGCCCGCCTACGAGCAGTACTTC.